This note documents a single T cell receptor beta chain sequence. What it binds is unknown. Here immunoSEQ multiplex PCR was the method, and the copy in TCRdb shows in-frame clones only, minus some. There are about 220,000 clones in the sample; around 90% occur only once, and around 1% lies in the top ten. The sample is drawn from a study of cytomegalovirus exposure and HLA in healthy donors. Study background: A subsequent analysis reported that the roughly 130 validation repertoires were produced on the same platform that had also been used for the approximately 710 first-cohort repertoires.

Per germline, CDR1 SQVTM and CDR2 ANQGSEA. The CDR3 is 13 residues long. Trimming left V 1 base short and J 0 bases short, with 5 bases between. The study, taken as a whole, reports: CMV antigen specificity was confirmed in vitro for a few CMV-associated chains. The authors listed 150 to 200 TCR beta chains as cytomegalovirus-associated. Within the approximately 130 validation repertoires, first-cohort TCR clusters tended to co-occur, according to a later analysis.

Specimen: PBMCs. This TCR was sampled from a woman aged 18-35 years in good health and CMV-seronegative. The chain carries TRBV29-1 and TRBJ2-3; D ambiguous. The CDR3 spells CSVEAPSTDTQYF. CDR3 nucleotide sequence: TGCAGCGTTGAAGCCCCGAGCACAGATACGCAGTATTTT.